One and the same sample provided the 24 T cell receptor beta chains below, sequenced in a study of blood T cell repertoires in COVID-19. Data came from immunoSEQ multiplex PCR; TCRdb stores just in-frame clones and leaves some out. The data show around 250,000 clones, with over 70% seen just once and approximately 5.4% held by the top ten. The sample comprised peripheral blood. Receptor source: an older man with acute or convalescent COVID-19.

CDR3 sequence reads: CATHPGQGRGEYNEQFF. The CDR3 DNA is TGTGCCACCCACCCGGGACAGGGGAGGGGAGAATACAATGAGCAGTTCTTC. The chain links TRBV24-1 to TRBJ2-1; 10 bases align to TRBD1. V lost 9 bases, J lost 4 bases, and 14 bases stayed unmatched. In germline, CDR1 is KGHDR, CDR2 SFDVKD. The CDR3 totals 17 residues.

V and J are TRBV28 and TRBJ2-7, with TRBD2 identical over 12 bases. Germline lookup yields CDR1 MDHEN and CDR2 SYDVKM. Unmatched junction bases numbered 5, after V lost 6 bases and J lost 2 bases. This CDR3 region has 15 residues. The CDR3 sequence: CASRQLAGGPYEQYF. CDR3 nucleotide sequence: TGTGCCAGCAGACAACTAGCGGGAGGTCCCTACGAGCAGTACTTC.

This chain joins TRBV19 and TRBJ2-3; perhaps TRBD2 as D (5 bases). Germline CDR1 reads LNHDA; CDR2 reads SQIVND (reference sequence). The V end lost 6 bases, the J end lost 0 bases, and 13 bases lay between the germline ends. The CDR3 runs 15 residues. The CDR3 DNA is TGTGCCAGTAGCAGAGGGTCCCAAAGCACAGATACGCAGTATTTT. This codes for CASSRGSQSTDTQYF.

The chain has TRBV24-1 and TRBJ2-2, with TRBD1 identical over 8 bases. Germline trimming cut 10 bases from V and 5 bases from J; bases unmatched to any gene: 17. CDR1 and CDR2 from the germline V gene are KGHDR and SFDVKD. The CDR3 is 17 residues long. DNA for the CDR3: TGTGCCACATCACCTCAGATCGGACAGGGATGGACCGGGGAGCTGTTTTTT. The encoded protein is CATSPQIGQGWTGELFF.

This clone was seen only a few times. CDR3 sequence reads: CASSEVFGQATDTQYF. In DNA, the CDR3 is TGTGCCAGCAGTGAAGTCTTCGGACAGGCGACAGATACGCAGTATTTT. J is TRBJ2-3 and V is TRBV6-1, with 7 bases fitting TRBD1. The V and J ends lost 1 base and 3 bases, in that order; junction bases with no gene match: 7. CDR3 length equals 16 residues. Germline CDR1 and CDR2: MNHNS and SASEGT.

The J gene is TRBJ2-7, the V gene TRBV28; 8 nucleotides align to TRBD2. V lost 5 bases, J lost 0 bases, and 12 bases stayed unmatched. Germline loops: CDR1 MDHEN, CDR2 SYDVKM. The CDR3 spans 17 residues. The CDR3 sequence is CASSDSGMTSSSYEQYF. CDR3 coding DNA: TGTGCCAGCAGTGATAGCGGGATGACCTCGAGCTCCTACGAGCAGTACTTC.

V gene TRBV28 combines with J gene TRBJ1-1; a weak D match, TRBD1 (5 bases). The CDR3 totals 16 residues. V was clipped by 6 bases and J by 7 bases, with 24 bases between them. From germline, CDR1 is MDHEN and CDR2 SYDVKM. This CDR3 reads CASSSGTPSAGGEAFF. Here the CDR3 DNA reads TGTGCCAGCAGCTCAGGAACCCCAAGCGCCGGGGGTGAAGCTTTCTTT.

The chain has TRBV7-9 and TRBJ2-7; 8 bases map to TRBD2. The V gene's germline CDR1 is SEHNR and CDR2 FQNEAQ (reference sequence). This CDR3 comprises 15 residues. The ends lost 1 base at V and 2 bases at J; junction bases unmatched: 4. DNA for the CDR3: TGTGCCAGCAGCTTAGGACGGGGGGGCCCCTACGAGCAGTACTTC. It yields the protein CASSLGRGGPYEQYF.

The gene calls are TRBV5-1 and TRBJ2-1, with a tentative D call TRBD2 (5 bases). The V gene's germline CDR1 is SGHRS and CDR2 YFSETQ. This CDR3 has 15 amino acids. Trimming took off 4 bases at V and 0 bases at J, with 11 bases between the two ends. CDR3 sequence (DNA): TGCGCCAGCAGCGCAGAGGGTACCTCCTACAATGAGCAGTTCTTC. Translating gives CASSAEGTSYNEQFF.

The V gene is TRBV30, the J gene TRBJ2-3; TRBD1 might be the D (5 bases). V lost 0 bases and J lost 5, with 18 bases in between. The CDR3 length is 16 residues. Germline values: CDR1 GTSNPN, CDR2 SVGIG (reference sequence). In DNA form, the CDR3 reads TGTGCCTGGAGTGTACTGGGGCGAACGCACAGAGATACGCAGTATTTT. Translating gives CAWSVLGRTHRDTQYF.

The genes are TRBV19 and TRBJ2-7; 7 nucleotides agree with TRBD1. Germline V gene lookup returns CDR1 LNHDA and CDR2 SQIVND (reference sequence). V shed 5 bases and J 2 bases; nucleotides not matched to a gene: 15. This CDR3 comprises 17 residues. The CDR3 loop reads CASSAGTVSPKAYEQYF. The CDR3 coding sequence is TGTGCCAGTAGTGCAGGGACAGTTAGTCCCAAGGCCTACGAGCAGTACTTC.

The chain recombines TRBV6-2 or TRBV6-3 with TRBJ2-7; D is perhaps TRBD2 (6 bases). This CDR3 spans 15 amino acids. Germline V gene lookup returns CDR1 MNHEY and CDR2 SVGEGT. V was shortened by 2 bases and J by 6 bases, with 17 bases between the two germline ends. CDR3 in amino acids: CASSYRGAYRAEQYF. DNA of the CDR3: TGTGCCAGCAGTTACCGCGGGGCCTATCGGGCCGAGCAGTACTTC.

J is TRBJ1-2 and V is TRBV28; 8 bases map to TRBD1. The germline V gene has CDR1 MDHEN and CDR2 SYDVKM. V gave up 4 bases and J gave up 2 bases; unmatched junction bases: 6. CDR3 length equals 15 residues. The DNA of the CDR3 is TGTGCCAGCAGTTCCCGGACAGGGTCAAACTATGGCTACACCTTC. Residues: CASSSRTGSNYGYTF.

The V call is TRBV6-1, the J call TRBJ1-3; D gene uncertain. This CDR3 has 15 residues. Deletions cut 1 base from V and 7 bases from J, with 14 bases between. Germline values: CDR1 MNHNS, CDR2 SASEGT. CDR3 region: CASSEGSNSLNTIYF. CDR3 DNA: TGTGCCAGCAGTGAAGGTTCGAACTCTCTGAACACCATATATTTT.

The chain has TRBV27 and TRBJ2-7; D may be TRBD1 (6 bases). V gave up 6 bases and J gave up 5 bases, with 17 bases separating them. CDR3 length equals 14 residues. The germline CDR1 and CDR2 sequences are MNHEY and SMNVEV (reference sequence). DNA for the CDR3: TGTGCCAGCAGAAACAGGGCGGGTTATGACGAGCAGTACTTC. Translated: CASRNRAGYDEQYF.

This clone showed up just a few times. The J gene is TRBJ2-1, the V gene TRBV6-2 or TRBV6-3; 11 positions match TRBD2. Germline V CDR1 and CDR2: MNHEY, SVGEGT. V lost 5 bases and J lost 10; bases outside the gene matches: 13. The CDR3 extends over 16 amino acids. The CDR3: CASSLIAGGQHGEQFF. As DNA, the CDR3 is TGTGCCAGCAGTCTTATAGCGGGGGGGCAGCACGGCGAGCAGTTCTTC.

The chain joins TRBV7-9 to TRBJ2-3; 14 bases map to TRBD2. CDR1 and CDR2 from the germline V gene are SEHNR and FQNEAQ (reference sequence). There are 16 residues in the CDR3. V shed 3 bases and J 2 bases; nucleotides not matched to a gene: 1. This CDR3 reads CASSLGLAGVTDTQYF. CDR3 DNA sequence: TGTGCCAGCAGCTTGGGACTAGCGGGAGTCACAGATACGCAGTATTTT. The full variable domain, with the rest looked up from reference TRBV7-9 and TRBJ2-3, is DTGVSQNPRHKITKRGQNVTFRCDPISEHNRLYWYRQTLGQGPEFLTYFQNEAQLEKSRLLSDRFSAERPKGSFSTLEIQRTEQGDSAMYLCASSLGLAGVTDTQYFGPGTRLTVL.

DNA of the CDR3: TGTGCCAGCAGCCAGAGGCGGACTAGCGGCTACAATGAGCAGTTCTTC. As protein: CASSQRRTSGYNEQFF. This chain uses TRBV7-2 with TRBJ2-1, with 10 bases that match TRBD2. Germline V gives CDR1 SGHTA, CDR2 FQGNSA. With V trimmed by 5 bases and J by 3 bases, 7 bases remained unmatched. The CDR3 consists of 16 residues.

This clone was observed a handful of times. The V gene is TRBV6-6, the J gene TRBJ2-1; 7 nucleotides line up with TRBD2. J gave up 7 bases and V 5 bases, and 2 bases lay outside the gene matches. The CDR3 is 12 amino acids. CDR1 MNHNY and CDR2 SVGAGI come from the germline V gene (reference sequence). CDR3 bases: TGTGCCAGCAGTGCGGGAGTTAATGAGCAGTTCTTC. Translated, it gives CASSAGVNEQFF.

J is TRBJ2-3 and V is TRBV5-1; TRBD1 matches 10 bases. Losses at the gene ends were 0 bases for V and 1 base for J; bases not matched to a gene: 2. The CDR3 consists of 16 residues. Looked up from germline, CDR1 is SGHRS and CDR2 is YFSETQ. The CDR3 coding sequence is TGCGCCAGCAGCTTGGGACAGGGGGCGCGCACAGATACGCAGTATTTT. It codes for CASSLGQGARTDTQYF.

The chain uses TRBV5-1 and TRBJ2-2, with D possibly TRBD1 on 6 matching bases. Germline V gene lookup returns CDR1 SGHRS and CDR2 YFSETQ. There are 14 residues in the CDR3. Trimming cost V 5 bases and J 4 bases, with 12 bases left between them. CDR3 region: CASSTTGSTGELFF. The DNA for the CDR3 is TGCGCCAGCAGTACAACAGGGAGCACCGGGGAGCTGTTTTTT.

The CDR3 reads CASSLGGVNNSPLHF. CDR3 coding DNA: TGTGCCAGCAGCTTGGGAGGAGTCAACAATTCACCCCTCCACTTT. The chain employs TRBV5-5 and TRBJ1-6, with no clear D. The ends were cut back, 0 bases at V and 7 bases at J, with 11 bases in the middle. The CDR3 is 15 amino acids. Germline loops: CDR1 SGHKS, CDR2 YYEKEE (reference sequence).

This sequence joins TRBV27 and TRBJ2-7; 12 nucleotides agree with TRBD2. The CDR3 runs 15 residues. The V and J ends lost 8 bases and 4 bases, in that order; junction bases with no gene match: 9. CDR1 MNHEY and CDR2 SMNVEV come from the germline V gene (reference sequence). CDR3 protein: CASCTSGTSGYEQYF. The CDR3 DNA reads TGTGCCAGCTGTACGAGCGGGACTAGCGGGTACGAGCAGTACTTC.

V and J are TRBV5-1 and TRBJ1-4; TRBD1 is a possible D gene (6 bases). CDR3 length: 16 residues. With 2 bases removed from V and 3 bases from J, the gap between germline ends came to 14 bases. Germline CDR1 reads SGHRS; CDR2 reads YFSETQ. CDR3 amino acids: CASSLNGDTANEKLFF. The CDR3 nucleotides are TGCGCCAGCAGCTTAAACGGGGACACCGCTAATGAAAAACTGTTTTTT.